This TCR beta chain emerged from a study of lymphopenia after photon versus proton radiotherapy. V was pared by 5 bases and J by 3 bases, with 9 bases of the junction left unmatched. From germline, CDR1 is MNHNS and CDR2 SASEGT. The CDR3 runs 15 residues. To note about this clone: Its antigen is not known.

Study-wide results and caveats: Post-nadir diversity loss with photons came from oligoclonal expansion, particularly CD8+ Temra cells.

Sequencing used immunoSEQ multiplex PCR; TCRdb keeps in-frame clones, though not all of them. The sample contains 28,000 or so clones, more than 80% of which appear only once. V and J are TRBV6-1 and TRBJ1-1; 7 bases agree with TRBD1. The sequencing used peripheral blood, collected from a patient treated with photon-based radiotherapy. This clonotype originated in a man aged 30-40 years with gastric cancer. This chain's CDR3 is CASSTVGQSYTEAFF. The CDR3 coding sequence is TGTGCCAGCAGTACAGTGGGACAGTCTTACACTGAAGCTTTCTTT.